This TCR beta chain comes out of a study of T cell repertoires in cytomegalovirus infection. Study summary: Shared public TCR beta signatures pointed to both CMV infection and a matching HLA type. Overall study results and limits: CMV carriers having the relevant HLA were flagged by cumulative public TCR beta family frequency. Dominating the ex vivo response were TCR beta clonotypes that were CMV-specific and HLA-C-restricted.

Via MiXCR, TCRdb re-called the reads, giving one row per CDR3 protein. Among approximately 170,000 distinct CDR3 sequences listed, roughly 15% were seen once. J was trimmed by 2 bases and V by 4 bases; bases with no gene match: 2. This CDR3 has 14 residues. Germline loops: CDR1 MDHEN, CDR2 SYDVKM. This clonotype was seen only a few times. The target antigen is unknown. The chain has TRBV28 and TRBJ1-1; 9 bases map to TRBD1. The sequence derives from a human donor in good health (CMV status not recorded). Some clones in this sample may be carry-over from other donors' samples. Sequencing was carried out using CD8+ T cells from PBMCs. The CDR3 DNA is TGTGCCAGCAGTTCGACAGGGGGAAACACTGAAGCTTTCTTT. Translation gives CASSSTGGNTEAFF.